Shown below are 5 T cell receptor beta chains from a single sample sequenced in a study of T-cell memory formation after mild COVID-19 listed by TCRdb under 2021. The method behind the library was 5' RACE. The listed sequencing device is Illumina NovaSeq 6000. TCRdb passed the public sequencing reads through fastp at Q25 and MiXCR, retaining productive beta sequences. All rows with the same CDR3 protein become a single entry with the most common DNA and genes. The sample table lists under 450,000 distinct CDR3 sequences, more than 20% of them with a count of one. The top ten clones comprise around 12% of the sample. The sequenced material came from PBMCs or a T cell subset sorted from them (not recorded which). These receptors originate from an adult woman who had mild COVID-19 (a few samples of this study predate the infection). The sample titles of this study are shuffled in the database, so cell type and time point are left out; the donor was told from shared clones.

This rearrangement joins TRBV29-1 to TRBJ2-5; maybe TRBD1 (6 bases). Per the germline V gene, CDR1 is SQVTM and CDR2 is ANQGSEA. There are 11 residues in the CDR3. Trimming took 8 bases from V and 5 from J, leaving 12 bases between them. This CDR3 reads CSLWTAETQYF. The CDR3 nucleotides read TGCAGCCTCTGGACAGCGGAGACCCAGTACTTC.

Only a few counts were recorded for this clonotype. J is TRBJ2-2 and V is TRBV6-6, with TRBD2 matching 11 bases. Germline V lookup: CDR1 MNHNY, CDR2 SVGAGI (reference sequence). V shed 6 bases, J shed 4 bases, and the junction held 10 bases outside the gene matches. This CDR3 region has 17 residues. The DNA of the CDR3 is TGTGCCAGCAGGGTAGCGGGAGGGCCCTCCGCCACCGGGGAGCTGTTTTTT. Protein product: CASRVAGGPSATGELFF.

This clonotype was observed a few times. The chain combines TRBV29-1 with TRBJ2-1; 8 bases align to TRBD2. The ends lost 8 bases at V and 8 bases at J; junction bases unmatched: 8. CDR3 size: 12 residues. Looked up from germline, CDR1 is SQVTM and CDR2 is ANQGSEA. The CDR3 protein is CSSSTGGDEQFF. As DNA, the CDR3 is TGCAGCTCCTCGACGGGGGGGGATGAGCAGTTCTTC.

The gene calls are TRBV30 and TRBJ2-7; TRBD2 matches 9 bases. CDR3 size: 15 residues. Germline V lookup: CDR1 GTSNPN, CDR2 SVGIG (reference sequence). The trim removed 0 bases at V and 2 bases at J, leaving 5 bases unmatched. CDR3 residues: CAWSVPSGMTYEQYF. CDR3 nucleotide sequence: TGTGCCTGGAGTGTACCTAGCGGGATGACCTACGAGCAGTACTTC. Drawing the rest from reference TRBV30 and TRBJ2-7, the complete variable domain is SQTIHQWPATLVQPVGSPLSLECTVEGTSNPNLYWYRQAAGRGLQLLFYSVGIGQISSEVPQNLSASRPQDRQFILSSKKLLLSDSGFYLCAWSVPSGMTYEQYFGPGTRLTVT.

This clonotype turned up a few times. This chain links TRBV15 with TRBJ2-7, with 7 bases aligning to TRBD2. Trimming took 0 bases from V and 2 from J; bases not matched to a gene: 7. Per the germline V gene, CDR1 is LNHNV and CDR2 is YYDKDF (reference sequence). CDR3 size: 16 residues. The CDR3: CATSRDGGGLPYEQYF. The CDR3 region has the DNA TGTGCCACCAGCAGAGATGGGGGGGGACTTCCCTACGAGCAGTACTTC.